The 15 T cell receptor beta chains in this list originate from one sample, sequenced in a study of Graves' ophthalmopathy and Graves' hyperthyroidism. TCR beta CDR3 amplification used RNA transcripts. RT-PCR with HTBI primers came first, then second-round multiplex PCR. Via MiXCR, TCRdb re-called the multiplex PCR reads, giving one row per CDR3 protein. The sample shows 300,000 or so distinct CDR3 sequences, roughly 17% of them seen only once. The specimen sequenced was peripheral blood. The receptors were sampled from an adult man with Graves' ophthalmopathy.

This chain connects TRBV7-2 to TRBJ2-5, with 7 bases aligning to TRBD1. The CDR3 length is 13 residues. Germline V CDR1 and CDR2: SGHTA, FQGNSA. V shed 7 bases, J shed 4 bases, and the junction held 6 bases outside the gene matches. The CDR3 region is CASTQGGSETQYF. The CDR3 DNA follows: TGTGCCAGCACCCAAGGGGGCTCAGAGACCCAGTACTTC.

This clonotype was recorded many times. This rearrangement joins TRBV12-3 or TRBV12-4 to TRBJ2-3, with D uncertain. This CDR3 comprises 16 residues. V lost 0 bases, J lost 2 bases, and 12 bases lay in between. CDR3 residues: CASSLAHSLYTDTQYF. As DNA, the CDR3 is TGTGCCAGCAGTTTAGCACACTCGCTTTACACAGATACGCAGTATTTT.

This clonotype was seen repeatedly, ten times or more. The CDR3 DNA follows: TGTGCCAGCAGTTTGTTTGGTCGGCTAGGGGCGTCTGGCAGGTGGGGCGGCGAGCAGTACTTC. It specifies CASSLFGRLGASGRWGGEQYF. The V gene is TRBV12-3 or TRBV12-4, the J gene TRBJ2-7; D may be TRBD1 (5 bases). This CDR3 has 21 residues. V was cut by 3 bases and J by 6 bases, with 36 bases left in between.

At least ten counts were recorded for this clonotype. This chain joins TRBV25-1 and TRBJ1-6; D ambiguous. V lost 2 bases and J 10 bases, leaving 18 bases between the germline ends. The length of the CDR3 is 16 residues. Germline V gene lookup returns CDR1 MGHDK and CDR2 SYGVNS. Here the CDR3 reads CASSEPGSRIYSPLHF. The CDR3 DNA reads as TGTGCCAGCAGTGAACCGGGGTCTCGGATTTACTCACCCCTCCACTTT.

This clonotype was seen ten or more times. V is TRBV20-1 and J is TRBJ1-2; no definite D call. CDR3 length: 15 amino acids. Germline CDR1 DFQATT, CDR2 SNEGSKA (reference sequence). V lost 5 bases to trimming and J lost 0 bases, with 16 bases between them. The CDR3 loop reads CSAQTRGGTNYGYTF. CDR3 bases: TGCAGTGCTCAGACACGGGGAGGGACTAACTATGGCTACACCTTC.

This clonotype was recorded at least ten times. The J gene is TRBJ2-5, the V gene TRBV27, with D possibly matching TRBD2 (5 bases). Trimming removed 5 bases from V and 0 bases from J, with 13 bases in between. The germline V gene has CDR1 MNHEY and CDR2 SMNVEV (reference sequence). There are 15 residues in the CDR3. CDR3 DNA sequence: TGTGCCAGCAGTCCGGGCAGGAGGTACCAAGAGACCCAGTACTTC. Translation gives CASSPGRRYQETQYF.

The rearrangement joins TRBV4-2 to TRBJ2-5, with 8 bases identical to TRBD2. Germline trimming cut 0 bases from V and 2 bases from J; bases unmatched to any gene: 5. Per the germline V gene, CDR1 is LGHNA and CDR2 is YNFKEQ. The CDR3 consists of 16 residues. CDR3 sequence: CASSQDRSGSQETQYF. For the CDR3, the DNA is TGTGCCAGCAGCCAAGACCGGAGCGGGAGTCAAGAGACCCAGTACTTC.

The CDR3 DNA reads as TGTGCCAGCAGCCCCCACCTAAGCGGGAGTAGAGTCGAGCAGTACTTC. Amino acids: CASSPHLSGSRVEQYF. The rearrangement links TRBV9 to TRBJ2-7; 8 nucleotides align to TRBD2. Trimming cost V 4 bases and J 6 bases; bases outside gene matches: 15. The CDR3 length is 16 residues. The germline V gene has CDR1 SGDLS and CDR2 YYNGEE.

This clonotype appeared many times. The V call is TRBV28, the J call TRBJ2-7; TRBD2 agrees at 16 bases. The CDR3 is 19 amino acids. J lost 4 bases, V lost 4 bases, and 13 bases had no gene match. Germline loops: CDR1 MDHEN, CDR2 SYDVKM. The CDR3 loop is CASSSPDGTSGGALYEQYF. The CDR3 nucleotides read TGTGCCAGCAGTTCTCCCGACGGGACTAGCGGGGGGGCTCTGTACGAGCAGTACTTC.

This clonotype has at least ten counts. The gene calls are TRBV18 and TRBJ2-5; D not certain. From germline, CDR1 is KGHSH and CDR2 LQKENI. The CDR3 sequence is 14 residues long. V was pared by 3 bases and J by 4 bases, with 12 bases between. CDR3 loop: CASSPNELGETQYF. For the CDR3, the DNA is TGTGCCAGCTCACCGAACGAATTGGGAGAGACCCAGTACTTC.

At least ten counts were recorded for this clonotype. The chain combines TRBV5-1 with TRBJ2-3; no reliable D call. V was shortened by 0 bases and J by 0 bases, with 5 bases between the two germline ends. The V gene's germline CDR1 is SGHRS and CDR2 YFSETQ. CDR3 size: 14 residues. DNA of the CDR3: TGCGCCAGCAGCTTGGACGGGAGCACAGATACGCAGTATTTT. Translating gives CASSLDGSTDTQYF.

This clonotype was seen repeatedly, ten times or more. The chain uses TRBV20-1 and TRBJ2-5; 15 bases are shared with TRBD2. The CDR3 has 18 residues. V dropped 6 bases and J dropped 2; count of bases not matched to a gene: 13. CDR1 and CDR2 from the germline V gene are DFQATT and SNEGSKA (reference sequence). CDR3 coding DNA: TGCAGTGCCTTAGGAGGACTAGCGGGGGGGCTTGGGCAAGAGACCCAGTACTTC. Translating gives CSALGGLAGGLGQETQYF.

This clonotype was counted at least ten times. The CDR3: CATSAEPPPYEQYF. CDR3 coding DNA: TGTGCCACCAGTGCGGAGCCCCCCCCCTACGAGCAGTACTTC. This chain uses TRBV24-1 with TRBJ2-7; D gene ambiguous. This CDR3 is built from 14 residues. The V and J ends lost 5 bases and 2 bases respectively, with 12 bases between them. In germline, CDR1 is KGHDR, CDR2 SFDVKD.

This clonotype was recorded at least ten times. Here the CDR3 reads CASSNNRGPEAFF. The CDR3 DNA follows: TGTGCCAGCAGTAATAACAGGGGGCCTGAAGCTTTCTTT. The chain couples TRBV6-5 to TRBJ1-1, with 9 bases fitting TRBD1. Looked up from germline, CDR1 is MNHEY and CDR2 is SVGAGI. With V trimmed by 5 bases and J by 6 bases, 4 bases remained unmatched. The CDR3 has 13 amino acids.

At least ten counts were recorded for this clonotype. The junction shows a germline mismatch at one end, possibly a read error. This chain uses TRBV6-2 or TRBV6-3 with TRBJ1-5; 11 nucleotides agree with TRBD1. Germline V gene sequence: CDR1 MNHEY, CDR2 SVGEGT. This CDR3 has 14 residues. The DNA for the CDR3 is TGTGCCAGCAGGCGGACAGGGGGCAACCAGCCCCAGCATTTT. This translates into CASRRTGGNQPQHF.